Presented here are 27 T cell receptor beta chains from one specimen sequenced in a study of response to subunit inactivated influenza vaccine. A single record per CDR3 protein comes from TCRdb applying MiXCR to the RT-PCR reads. The sample records about 780,000 distinct CDR3 sequences, around 20% being singletons. Specimen: PBMCs from blood, collected roughly 5 days after vaccination. The origin of the receptors is a man aged 50 to 60 who received an inactivated influenza vaccine.

The V gene is TRBV5-6, the J gene TRBJ2-5, with D unresolved. The CDR3 extends over 17 amino acids. Germline lookup yields CDR1 SGHDT and CDR2 YYEEEE. The germline V and J ends were trimmed by 1 base and 2 bases, with 18 bases remaining between them. In DNA, the CDR3 is TGTGCCAGCAGCTTGTTGTATGGAGCGAGAAGACAAGAGACCCAGTACTTC. Translation gives CASSLLYGARRQETQYF. Together with reference TRBV5-6 and TRBJ2-5, the CDR3 gives the full variable domain: DAGVTQSPTHLIKTRGQQVTLRCSPKSGHDTVSWYQQALGQGPQFIFQYYEEEERQRGNFPDRFSGHQFPNYSSELNVNALLLGDSALYLCASSLLYGARRQETQYFGPGTRLLVL.

This clonotype has more than one count but fewer than ten. V is TRBV15 and J is TRBJ2-7; D is unclear. Germline CDR1 LNHNV, CDR2 YYDKDF (reference sequence). V shed 0 bases and J shed 4 bases, with 10 bases lying between them. The CDR3 is 14 residues long. DNA for the CDR3: TGTGCCACCAGCAGAGATCGGAAGGGATACGAGCAGTACTTC. It specifies CATSRDRKGYEQYF.

This clonotype was seen a few times. V and J are TRBV5-6 and TRBJ2-3; D gene uncertain. V lost 2 bases, J lost 2 bases, and 9 bases lay in between. The length of the CDR3 is 14 residues. Germline CDR1 SGHDT, CDR2 YYEEEE. In nucleotides, the CDR3 is TGTGCCAGCAGCTTCTCTGGATTCACAGATACGCAGTATTTT. Translation gives CASSFSGFTDTQYF.

The chain recombines TRBV2 with TRBJ2-2, with D possibly matching TRBD1 (6 bases). Trimming took off 7 bases at V and 1 base at J, with 16 bases between the two ends. CDR1 is SNHLY, CDR2 FYNNEI, per germline. The CDR3 length is 16 residues. In DNA, the CDR3 is TGTGCCAGCAAGAGGACAGCCTTAGGGAACACCGGGGAGCTGTTTTTT. Protein: CASKRTALGNTGELFF.

This chain connects TRBV5-5 to TRBJ2-1, with 7 nucleotides matching TRBD2. Germline CDR1 and CDR2: SGHKS and YYEKEE (reference sequence). Trimming took 0 bases from V and 8 from J; bases not matched to a gene: 8. This CDR3 spans 15 amino acids. The CDR3 here is CASSLGGLHKDEQFF. For the CDR3, the DNA is TGTGCCAGCAGCTTGGGGGGACTACACAAGGATGAGCAGTTCTTC. Supplemented by reference TRBV5-5 and TRBJ2-1, the full variable domain reads DAGVTQSPTHLIKTRGQQVTLRCSPISGHKSVSWYQQVLGQGPQFIFQYYEKEERGRGNFPDRFSARQFPNYSSELNVNALLLGDSALYLCASSLGGLHKDEQFFGPGTRLTVL.

This clonotype was seen a few times. The rearrangement uses TRBV20-1 and TRBJ1-4; D is perhaps TRBD1 (6 bases). Germline lookup yields CDR1 DFQATT and CDR2 SNEGSKA (reference sequence). CDR3 length: 14 amino acids. V lost 4 bases and J 3 bases, leaving 12 bases between the germline ends. The CDR3 protein is CSAINRVANEKLFF. CDR3 DNA sequence: TGCAGTGCTATAAACAGGGTAGCTAATGAAAAACTGTTTTTT.

This chain connects TRBV15 to TRBJ2-5, with a tentative D call TRBD1 (5 bases). Germline CDR1 LNHNV, CDR2 YYDKDF (reference sequence). The CDR3 has 14 amino acids. The ends were cut back, 0 bases at V and 3 bases at J, with 8 bases in the middle. DNA for the CDR3: TGTGCCACCAGCAGAGATCCAGGGAAAGAGACCCAGTACTTC. It translates to CATSRDPGKETQYF.

The sample holds many counts of this clonotype. The J gene is TRBJ2-1, the V gene TRBV20-1, with 11 nucleotides matching TRBD2. This CDR3 region has 14 residues. V gave up 5 bases and J gave up 4 bases; unmatched junction bases: 4. The germline gives CDR1 DFQATT, CDR2 SNEGSKA (reference sequence). This CDR3 reads CSARRLAGYNEQFF. The CDR3 region has the DNA TGCAGTGCTCGACGACTAGCGGGGTACAATGAGCAGTTCTTC.

The CDR3 loop reads CASSSSSNYGYTF. The CDR3 DNA follows: TGTGCCAGCAGCTCCAGCAGCAACTATGGCTACACCTTC. The chain recombines TRBV11-2 with TRBJ1-2, with D unresolved. The CDR3 contains 13 residues. Trimming left V 4 bases short and J 2 bases short, with 8 bases between. CDR1 SGHAT and CDR2 FQNNGV come from the germline V gene.

A remark on this clonotype: A junction boundary mismatches the germline segment, possibly from a read error. The CDR3 loop reads CASTLPGLAGVETQYF. DNA for the CDR3: TGTGCCAGCACCTTACCGGGACTAGCGGGAGTTGAGACCCAGTACTTC. The chain employs TRBV7-2 and TRBJ2-5, with TRBD2 matching over 14 bases. This CDR3 has 16 amino acids. Germline loops: CDR1 SGHTA, CDR2 FQGNSA.

The chain employs TRBV12-3 or TRBV12-4 and TRBJ2-3; D remains unclear. Trimming took off 7 bases at V and 2 bases at J, with 16 bases between the two ends. This CDR3 region has 15 residues. CDR3 amino acids: CASNPRLHATDTQYF. Written as DNA, the CDR3 is TGTGCCAGCAATCCACGGTTACACGCCACAGATACGCAGTATTTT.

Concerning this clonotype: A much larger clonotype is one base distant, so this may be a read error. The chain uses TRBV5-1 and TRBJ2-1; D not resolved. Germline-derived CDR1 and CDR2 are SGHRS and YFSETQ. The CDR3 runs to 15 residues. The CDR3 bases are TGCGCCAGCAGCTTGGAGCTCGTCTCCTACACTGAGCAGTTCTTC. Protein sequence: CASSLELVSYTEQFF.

This clonotype has a handful of counts. The chain couples TRBV4-3 to TRBJ2-4; tentatively, D is TRBD2 (5 bases). The CDR3 contains 15 residues. CDR1 is LGHNA, CDR2 YSLEER, per germline. Trimming shortened V by 0 bases and J by 2 bases, and 8 bases separated the two germline ends. The CDR3: CASSQDGGPKNIQYF. DNA for the CDR3: TGCGCCAGCAGCCAAGACGGCGGGCCCAAAAACATTCAGTACTTC.

This chain joins TRBV20-1 and TRBJ1-5; D may be TRBD1 (5 bases). The CDR3 extends over 14 amino acids. Trimming took 6 bases from V and 3 from J, leaving 15 bases between them. Germline assignment: CDR1 DFQATT and CDR2 SNEGSKA (reference sequence). This CDR3 is CSATGAVYNQPQHF. In DNA form, the CDR3 reads TGCAGTGCAACCGGGGCAGTATACAATCAGCCCCAGCATTTT.

The sample holds a few counts of this clonotype. The chain combines TRBV11-1 with TRBJ2-1, with D possibly being TRBD2 (7 bases). This CDR3 contains 18 residues. Germline V gene lookup returns CDR1 SGHAT and CDR2 FQDESV (reference sequence). The germline V and J ends were trimmed by 4 bases and 2 bases, with 21 bases remaining between them. The CDR3 protein is CASSSPRGGGLPYNEQFF. CDR3 DNA sequence: TGTGCCAGCAGCTCCCCAAGAGGGGGGGGCCTACCCTACAATGAGCAGTTCTTC.

This clonotype was detected once. The chain combines TRBV10-3 with TRBJ2-2; 7 positions agree with TRBD1. The CDR3 length is 15 residues. Germline CDR1 ENHRY, CDR2 SYGVKD. Trimming at V came to 9 bases and at J to 2 bases, leaving 9 bases not matched to a gene. CDR3 region: CAMVDRLDNTGELFF. The CDR3 bases are TGTGCCATGGTGGACAGGTTGGATAACACCGGGGAGCTGTTTTTT.

This chain links TRBV11-1 with TRBJ2-1, with 13 bases matching TRBD2. Germline loops: CDR1 SGHAT, CDR2 FQDESV (reference sequence). This CDR3 comprises 18 residues. Germline trimming cut 1 base from V and 6 bases from J; bases unmatched to any gene: 9. The CDR3 loop reads CASSLVGGLAGVGNEQFF. DNA of the CDR3: TGTGCCAGCAGCTTAGTTGGCGGACTAGCGGGAGTCGGCAATGAGCAGTTCTTC. Full variable domain (rest looked up from reference TRBV11-1 and TRBJ2-1): EAEVAQSPRYKITEKSQAVAFWCDPISGHATLYWYRQILGQGPELLVQFQDESVVDDSQLPKDRFSAERLKGVDSTLKIQPAELGDSAMYLCASSLVGGLAGVGNEQFFGPGTRLTVL.

This clonotype showed up just a few times. This chain links TRBV20-1 with TRBJ2-1; D unresolved. Per germline, CDR1 DFQATT and CDR2 SNEGSKA (reference sequence). Trimming left V 4 bases short and J 4 bases short, with 11 bases between. CDR3 length: 13 residues. CDR3 sequence (DNA): TGCAGTGCTAACGGACGGCAGTACAATGAGCAGTTCTTC. This codes for CSANGRQYNEQFF.

This clonotype was seen a handful of times. The J gene is TRBJ1-6, the V gene TRBV20-1; D possibly corresponds to TRBD1 (5 bases). The CDR3 loop spans 12 amino acids. Trimming took off 4 bases at V and 9 bases at J, with 10 bases between the two ends. Germline loops: CDR1 DFQATT, CDR2 SNEGSKA (reference sequence). CDR3 nucleotide sequence: TGCAGTGCTATGGGGGAGGGTTCACCCCTCCACTTT. This codes for CSAMGEGSPLHF.

This chain uses TRBV5-1 with TRBJ2-1; 7 bases are shared with TRBD1. The CDR3 runs 15 residues. V was pared by 2 bases and J by 5 bases, with 7 bases of the junction left unmatched. Germline CDR1 SGHRS, CDR2 YFSETQ. DNA of the CDR3: TGCGCCAGCAGCTTAGGGGGCAAAAACAACAATGAGCAGTTCTTC. It is translated as CASSLGGKNNNEQFF.

This clonotype was counted ten times or more. The chain carries TRBV4-2 and TRBJ2-7; D gene unclear. There are 15 residues in the CDR3. Per the germline V gene, CDR1 is LGHNA and CDR2 is YNFKEQ. Trimming stripped 2 bases from V and 3 bases from J, with 14 bases between. The CDR3 sequence: CASSQSQGQNYEQYF. Here the CDR3 DNA reads TGTGCCAGCAGCCAAAGCCAAGGTCAGAACTACGAGCAGTACTTC.

The V and J genes are TRBV5-1 and TRBJ2-4, with D possibly being TRBD1 or TRBD2 (6 bases each). From germline, CDR1 is SGHRS and CDR2 YFSETQ. V gave up 5 bases and J gave up 3 bases, with 18 bases separating them. This CDR3 comprises 16 residues. The CDR3 sequence is CASREGGTVVKNIQYF. The CDR3 region has the DNA TGCGCCAGCAGGGAGGGGGGTACAGTTGTCAAAAACATTCAGTACTTC.

The CDR3 loop is CASSLIGGQGNYEQYF. For the CDR3, the DNA is TGCGCCAGCAGCTTGATAGGGGGACAGGGGAACTACGAGCAGTACTTC. This chain connects TRBV5-1 to TRBJ2-7; 10 nucleotides agree with TRBD1. This CDR3 has 16 residues. Germline V gene lookup returns CDR1 SGHRS and CDR2 YFSETQ. V shed 1 base and J 3 bases; nucleotides not matched to a gene: 7.

This sequence joins TRBV7-2 and TRBJ2-1, with D unresolved. With 5 bases removed from V and 3 bases from J, the gap between germline ends came to 14 bases. This CDR3 comprises 15 residues. Germline V gene lookup returns CDR1 SGHTA and CDR2 FQGNSA. The CDR3 region has the DNA TGTGCCAGCAGCCCAACCTCCGACTTCTACAATGAGCAGTTCTTC. This codes for CASSPTSDFYNEQFF.

This clonotype was counted only a few times. The V gene is TRBV6-2 or TRBV6-3, the J gene TRBJ2-3; D is possibly TRBD1 or TRBD2 (6 bases each). This CDR3 spans 13 amino acids. Per the germline V gene, CDR1 is MNHEY and CDR2 is SVGEGT. The V end was cut by 5 bases, the J end by 4 bases, with 10 bases between. The CDR3: CASSRGVADTQYF. DNA of the CDR3: TGTGCCAGCAGTAGGGGGGTTGCAGATACGCAGTATTTT.

This clonotype turned up a few times. The chain uses TRBV6-1 and TRBJ2-2; 8 nucleotides align to TRBD1. CDR3 size: 16 residues. The V and J ends lost 7 bases and 3 bases, in that order; junction bases with no gene match: 10. From germline, CDR1 is MNHNS and CDR2 SASEGT. The CDR3 sequence: CASKLQGVTDTGELFF. The CDR3 DNA reads TGTGCCAGCAAACTACAGGGGGTGACGGACACCGGGGAGCTGTTTTTT.

The V gene is TRBV5-1, the J gene TRBJ2-3; D is undetermined. Trimming removed 2 bases from V and 1 base from J, with 11 bases in between. The CDR3 sequence is 15 residues long. Looked up from germline, CDR1 is SGHRS and CDR2 is YFSETQ. Written as DNA, the CDR3 is TGCGCCAGCAGCTTCGCGAGTTGGGGCACAGATACGCAGTATTTT. As protein: CASSFASWGTDTQYF. The variable domain in full, with the rest retrieved from reference TRBV5-1 and TRBJ2-3, is KAGVTQTPRYLIKTRGQQVTLSCSPISGHRSVSWYQQTPGQGLQFLFEYFSETQRNKGNFPGRFSGRQFSNSRSEMNVSTLELGDSALYLCASSFASWGTDTQYFGPGTRLTVL.